This T cell receptor beta chain was retrieved from a study of human versus mouse CDR3 diversity and MHC coevolution. Per the germline V gene, CDR1 is WNHNN and CDR2 is SYGVQD (reference sequence). Germline trimming cut 5 bases from V and 1 base from J; bases unmatched to any gene: 2. This CDR3 comprises 14 residues. The assay was immunoSEQ multiplex PCR, and TCRdb's table has in-frame clones only and misses some. The sample shows around 77,000 clones, approximately 90% of them seen only once. The sequenced sample was naive CD4+ T cells from blood. The subset denotes: CD45RO-negative CD62L-positive naive CD4 T cells. This chain connects TRBV10-1 to TRBJ2-3, with 8 nucleotides matching TRBD1. This TCR derives from a person aged 30 to 70 in good health. Here the CDR3 reads CASSQDRGTDTQYF. CDR3 DNA sequence: TGCGCCAGCAGTCAGGACAGGGGCACAGATACGCAGTATTTT.